These T cell receptor beta chains were read from a single sample in a study of cytotoxic CD8 clonotypes in ibrutinib-treated CLL. Sequenced by immunoSEQ multiplex PCR; TCRdb stores in-frame clones only, minus some. The data contain 30,000 to 40,000 clones, 71% of them singletons. The source was PBMCs, collected at disease progression, from a patient treated with ibrutinib. The receptor set was obtained from a human donor with chronic lymphocytic leukemia. Each CDR3 is given with its conserved first and last residue. The D gene is left open where the match is weak. Some rows mark clone size as missing; the rest say once, few, many or name a class of expanded clone.

v_call	clone_size	d_call	j_call	cdr3_nt	cdr3_aa
TRBV7-9	NA	NA	TRBJ1-1	TGTGCCAGCAGCCCCGGTCTGGGAAACACTGAAGCTTTCTTT	CASSPGLGNTEAFF
TRBV5-4	once	NA	TRBJ1-3	TGTGCCAGCAGCTTCGACGGCTCTGGAAACACCATATATTTT	CASSFDGSGNTIYF
TRBV7-9	once	NA	TRBJ2-3	TGTGCCAGCAGGATGGGCGGGGTGGGCACAGATACGCAGTATTTT	CASRMGGVGTDTQYF
TRBV7-6	NA	NA	TRBJ1-2	TGTGCCAGCAGCTTAGTTACAGACCCGAGTGGCTACACCTTC	CASSLVTDPSGYTF
TRBV5-1	once	NA	TRBJ1-3	TGCGCCAGCAGCCCAGGACGGTCGCCTGGAAACACCATATATTTT	CASSPGRSPGNTIYF
TRBV18	NA	NA	TRBJ1-1	TGTGCCAGCTCACCAATCAGGACATCGAACACTGAAGCTTTCTTT	CASSPIRTSNTEAFF
TRBV7-8	NA	NA	TRBJ2-1	TGTGCCACCTCCCCTTGGGACCCTATAAATGAGCAGTTCTTC	CATSPWDPINEQFF
TRBV19	NA	NA	TRBJ1-1	TGTGCCAGTAGTAGCCCTTTTCGGATCATGAACACTGAAGCTTTCTTT	CASSSPFRIMNTEAFF
TRBV13	NA	NA	TRBJ1-2	TGTGCCAGCAGCCAACTCTTCAGGGGCGCGCCGGGAGGCTACACCTTC	CASSQLFRGAPGGYTF
TRBV10-1	NA	NA	TRBJ2-2	TGCGCCAGCAGTGACCGAACAGATTCGAACACCGGGGAGCTGTTTTTT	CASSDRTDSNTGELFF
TRBV15	NA	NA	TRBJ2-6	TGTGCCACCAGCAGGACAGGTTCTGGTGGGGCCAACGTCCTGACTTTC	CATSRTGSGGANVLTF
TRBV7-8	NA	TRBD1	TRBJ2-3	TGTGCCACCAAACAGGGGTGGGGCACAGATACGCAGTATTTT	CATKQGWGTDTQYF
TRBV6-1	NA	NA	TRBJ1-1	TGTGCCAGCAGGGGTACTACGAGGAGCACTGAAGCTTTCTTT	CASRGTTRSTEAFF
TRBV9	once	NA	TRBJ1-1	TGTGCCAGCAGCGCAGACCGAATGAACACTGAAGCTTTCTTT	CASSADRMNTEAFF
TRBV5-5	NA	NA	TRBJ2-7	TGTGCCAGCAGCTTGGACGCTCGGGCCACCTACGAGCAGTACTTC	CASSLDARATYEQYF
TRBV2	NA	TRBD1	TRBJ2-7	TGTGCCAGCAGGTCGACAGGGTTGTCGTACGAGCAGTACTTC	CASRSTGLSYEQYF
TRBV7-9	few	NA	TRBJ1-1	TGTGCCAGCAGCTTAGTCCGGGACACTGAAGCTTTCTTT	CASSLVRDTEAFF
TRBV11-1	NA	NA	TRBJ1-2	TGTGCCAGCAGCCCGGGGGGCCCAGCTAACTATGGCTACACCTTC	CASSPGGPANYGYTF
TRBV7-9	NA	TRBD1	TRBJ2-5	TGTGCCAGCAGCTCCAGGGAGACAGGGGGAAGAGAGACCCAGTACTTC	CASSSRETGGRETQYF
TRBV25-1	NA	TRBD2	TRBJ2-5	TGTGCCAGCAGTGAATTAGCGGGAGGAGAGACCCAGTACTTC	CASSELAGGETQYF
TRBV5-1	NA	TRBD1	TRBJ1-1	TGCGCCAGCAGCTGGATCCGAGGGGTAGGGACAGACACTGAAGCTTTCTTT	CASSWIRGVGTDTEAFF
TRBV6-5	NA	NA	TRBJ1-3	TGTGCCAGCAGTTCTCCCGTCCCTGGAAACACCATATATTTT	CASSSPVPGNTIYF
TRBV7-2	few	TRBD2	TRBJ2-3	TGTGCCAGCAGCCCCGTAGGGACTAGCGGGGGGACGAATACGCAGTATTTT	CASSPVGTSGGTNTQYF
TRBV9	NA	NA	TRBJ2-3	TGTGCCAGCAGCTACACAGATACGCAGTATTTT	CASSYTDTQYF
TRBV9	NA	NA	TRBJ2-1	TGTGCCAGCAGCGTAGTCCTAGCAGGTGAGCAGTTCTTC	CASSVVLAGEQFF
TRBV4-1	NA	TRBD1	TRBJ1-1	TGCGCCAGCCGGGACAGGATGGACACTGAAGCTTTCTTT	CASRDRMDTEAFF
TRBV6-1	NA	NA	TRBJ1-5	TGTGCCAGCAGTTTCCGACAGGCCCCTGAGCAGCCCCAGCATTTT	CASSFRQAPEQPQHF
TRBV9	NA	NA	TRBJ2-1	TGTGCCAGCAGCGTAGTTGAGCGGTCCTCCTACAATGAGCAGTTCTTC	CASSVVERSSYNEQFF
TRBV6-5	NA	TRBD1	TRBJ2-7	TGTGCCAGCAGTTACAGCGGACAGGGGGCAAAGTACGAGCAGTACTTC	CASSYSGQGAKYEQYF
TRBV29-1	NA	TRBD1	TRBJ2-4	TGCAGCGTTGGGACAGGGGTAGACATTCAGTACTTC	CSVGTGVDIQYF
TRBV5-1	NA	TRBD1	TRBJ1-1	TGCGCCAGCAGCTTGGCCACAGGGGGTGGGGACACTGAAGCTTTCTTT	CASSLATGGGDTEAFF
TRBV6-1	NA	NA	TRBJ2-3	TGTGCCAGCAGTGGGACAGGCACAGATACGCAGTATTTT	CASSGTGTDTQYF
TRBV25-1	NA	NA	TRBJ2-4	TGTGCCAGCAGTGATGGAGGGGTGAGCATTCAGTACTTC	CASSDGGVSIQYF
TRBV5-1	NA	NA	TRBJ1-2	TGCGCCAGCAGCCGTCAGACCTCCCCGGGCTATGGCTACACCTTC	CASSRQTSPGYGYTF
TRBV19	NA	NA	TRBJ1-3	TGTGCCAGTAGTATGGACCGACGATCTGGAAACACCATATATTTT	CASSMDRRSGNTIYF
TRBV7-9	NA	NA	TRBJ2-6	TGTGCCAGCAGCTCCGTCCCCAACTCTGGGGCCAACGTCCTGACTTTC	CASSSVPNSGANVLTF
TRBV18	NA	TRBD1	TRBJ1-2	TGTGCCAGCTCACCATTTCAGGGGGGAGACTATGGCTACACCTTC	CASSPFQGGDYGYTF
TRBV5-1	NA	NA	TRBJ1-2	TGCGCCAGCAGCTTAGGACGGTTTAACTATGGCTACACCTTC	CASSLGRFNYGYTF
TRBV5-1	NA	NA	TRBJ2-5	TGCGCCAGCAGCTTGCTCGGAAAAGAAGAGACCCAGTACTTC	CASSLLGKEETQYF
TRBV6-1	few	TRBD1	TRBJ2-7	TGTGCCAGCAGTGCCCACGACAGGGGGATAGGGTACGAGCAGTACTTC	CASSAHDRGIGYEQYF
TRBV5-4	NA	NA	TRBJ2-5	TGTGCCAGCAGCTCGGGACACCGGGTAGACCTGGGGACCCAGTACTTC	CASSSGHRVDLGTQYF
TRBV2	NA	NA	TRBJ2-1	TGTGCCAGCAGGGGCTGGGGGTACGTGGATGAGCAGTTCTTC	CASRGWGYVDEQFF
TRBV11-2	NA	NA	TRBJ1-2	TGTGCCAGCAGCTTAGGCCGGACAGTTAACTATGGCTACACCTTC	CASSLGRTVNYGYTF
TRBV6-6	few	TRBD2	TRBJ2-1	TGTGCCAGCAGTTTCGGACTAGCGGGGGCAAATGAGCAGTTCTTC	CASSFGLAGANEQFF
TRBV5-4	NA	TRBD1	TRBJ2-7	TGTGCCAGCAGCTCACAGGGGTTCGTAGACGAGCAGTACTTC	CASSSQGFVDEQYF
TRBV6-5	NA	NA	TRBJ2-1	TGTGCCAGCAGTCCTCAGCCCGGAACCAATGAGCAGTTCTTC	CASSPQPGTNEQFF
TRBV7-6	once	TRBD1	TRBJ2-7	TGTGCCAGCAGCTTAGGAGGGGCAGGGGGAGCCGGACAGTACTTC	CASSLGGAGGAGQYF
TRBV11-3	NA	NA	TRBJ1-3	TGTGCCAGCAGCTTCGGGAGCTCTGGAAACACCATATATTTT	CASSFGSSGNTIYF
TRBV10-3	NA	NA	TRBJ1-5	TGTGCCATAAGCGGGGGGGATCAGCCCCAGCATTTT	CAISGGDQPQHF
TRBV2	NA	TRBD1	TRBJ1-5	TGTGCCAGCAGCTACGACATAGGGGGCGGTGTCAGCCGCGGTCAGCCCCAGCATTTT	CASSYDIGGGVSRGQPQHF
TRBV7-9	NA	NA	TRBJ2-1	TGTGCCAGCAGCTTAACCGGAAACGATATTCCGTTCTTC	CASSLTGNDIPFF
TRBV11-2	NA	NA	TRBJ1-4	TGTGCCAGCAGCTTAGATCACGCAGGGGCTAATGAAAAACTGTTTTTT	CASSLDHAGANEKLFF
TRBV5-1	NA	NA	TRBJ1-5	TGCGCCAGCAGCTTGGATCGGTTCTCGCCCCAGCATTTT	CASSLDRFSPQHF
TRBV2	NA	NA	TRBJ1-5	TGTGCCAGCAGTGCTTTTCAGACAAATCAGCCCCAGCATTTT	CASSAFQTNQPQHF
TRBV9	NA	NA	TRBJ1-2	TGTGCCAGCAGCGTAGGGCAACGCCTAGGAGGCTATGGCTACACCTTC	CASSVGQRLGGYGYTF
TRBV7-9	NA	TRBD1	TRBJ1-3	TGTGCCAGCAGCTTCCCAGGGACAGGAAACTCTGGAAACACCATATATTTT	CASSFPGTGNSGNTIYF